This T cell receptor (beta chain) was sequenced in a study of blood T cell repertoires in COVID-19. Looking at the study overall: From the United States, Italy and Spain came samples of acute and convalescent COVID-19.

Profiled with immunoSEQ multiplex PCR; TCRdb holds only in-frame clones, not every one. The repertoire holds some 360,000 clones, with around 87% as singletons. Sequences were obtained from peripheral blood. The TCR was taken from a woman in her sixties or seventies with COVID-19, enrolled during active disease.

CDR3 in DNA: TGTGCCAGCAGGCCTACAGGGGGCCACGAGCAGTACTTC. This encodes CASRPTGGHEQYF. The chain couples TRBV6-5 to TRBJ2-7; the match to TRBD1 covers 9 bases. The junction had 5 bases not matched to a gene; V was cut back by 6 bases and J by 5 bases. Germline CDR1 MNHEY, CDR2 SVGAGI. The CDR3 is made up of 13 amino acids.